A few counts support the clone carrying this T cell receptor beta chain. This sample is part of a study of neurological immune-mediated disorders. Healthy controls consisted of blood bank volunteers in Maryland, USA. The authors produced cDNA by 5'RACE using 10-nucleotide random UMIs. Every sequencing run drew on 15-18 subjects and yielded over 180 million TCR-beta sequences. Using its own MiXCR run on the 5' RACE reads, TCRdb lists one record per CDR3 protein. The profile shows approximately 77,000 distinct CDR3 sequences, around 9.9% of them singletons. Material: PBMCs. This clonotype was sampled from a man aged 50 to 60 in good health.

The CDR3 DNA is TGTGCCAGCAGTGGGGACAGCCCCCAGCATTTT. Translation gives CASSGDSPQHF. The chain combines TRBV2 with TRBJ1-5; 7 bases map to TRBD1. The V and J ends lost 4 bases and 10 bases, in that order; junction bases with no gene match: 1. Germline CDR1 reads SNHLY; CDR2 reads FYNNEI. This CDR3 comprises 11 residues.